This T cell receptor beta chain was retrieved from a study of blood T cell repertoires in COVID-19. The wider study: The United States, Italy and Spain supplied acute and convalescent COVID-19 samples. The cDNA or gDNA used as material had been derived from T cells, B-cell-depleted T cells, or PBMCs.

This clone has just one count. Study processing details: Estimated nucleated cell counts came from reference gene primer amplification. Clones were sequenced by immunoSEQ multiplex PCR, and TCRdb holds only the in-frame ones, with some missing. That table furnishes V, J and clone size, whereas the DNA furnished D and trimming. The profile shows approximately 64,000 clones, about 88% of them singletons. The sample was peripheral blood. The receptor was isolated from a man between 65 and 85 years old with acute or convalescent COVID-19.

For the CDR3, the DNA is TGCAGCGTTGAAGTCGGGTCAGGGACTCTCTACGAGCAGTACTTC. Its translation is CSVEVGSGTLYEQYF. The chain is built from TRBV29-1 and TRBJ2-7, with D perhaps TRBD2 (6 bases). V lost 1 base to trimming and J lost 3 bases, with 16 bases between them. Germline CDR1 and CDR2: SQVTM and ANQGSEA. This CDR3 spans 15 amino acids.